This TCR beta chain was identified during a study of T cell responses to AZD1222 COVID-19 vaccine (dated by TCRdb to the early 2020s). Some background on the complete study: AZD1222 recipients with second doses at about 4 weeks or about 12 weeks were pooled, because spike-specific TCR depth and breadth did not differ between schedules. Trial participants were enrolled into age subgroups of 18-55, 56-69 and 70-plus years, which contained roughly 150, 30 and 60 TCR-sequenced participants, respectively. A total of about 230 trial participants underwent TCR sequencing, of whom some 210 received two doses of AZD1222 and some 25 received two doses of the MenACWY control vaccine.

Findings and caveats that apply to the study as a whole: After two AZD1222 doses, spike-specific TCR breadth and depth were significantly higher than at day 0 and than in MenACWY recipients. Conclusions about previously exposed vaccinees were limited because only six AZD1222 recipients were SARS-CoV-2 seropositive at baseline. Most participants were white British and females outnumbered males, and the authors suggested that clonal diversity may have been underestimated. Because no day 14 peak-response samples were available, the repertoires could be characterized only after the peak T cell response. CD4 TCRs associated with the vaccine covered the entire spike protein, and the dominant responses were in regions 160-218 and 743-854. Reportedly, almost half of the unique spike-specific TCRs recognized epitopes lying outside the regions that are mutated in the B.1.351 and B.1.1.7 variants. The 56-69-year group was small, and its depth increase did not reach significance, likely because of low power.

Cut back by 0 bases and 0 bases, the V and J ends lie 8 bases apart. The CDR3 contains 15 residues, cysteine and phenylalanine counted. Solely the CDR3 DNA is kept, with 45 bases framed from the first base. The germline V gene (reference sequence) sets CDR1 to MNHEY and CDR2 to SMNVEV. Of note for this clone: Its recognized antigen is unknown. Base-call qualities are not available, and no considerably larger clone is one nucleotide away.

This sample's time point label indicates: baseline before first vaccination. Vaccinee samples were obtained from the UK trials COV001 and COV002, which included a single-blind randomized controlled phase 2/3 trial of AZD1222 (ChAdOx1 nCoV-19) in healthy adults. For TCRbeta chain sequencing, PBMC samples were collected from trial participants at day 0 and at day 28 after the second dose. The CDR3 regions of human TCRbeta chains were analyzed by immunosequencing. As for the original processing: Repertoire TCRs were matched against a reference library of SARS-CoV-2-specific TCRs generated with the MIRA antigen-specificity platform. Breadth was defined as the fraction of unique TCRs that were SARS-CoV-2-associated. Depth was defined as the fraction of total T cells that were SARS-CoV-2-associated. Each spike-specific TCR was assigned to its reactive spike region and to a CD4 or CD8 class using the MIRA data. Log10-transformed breadth and depth values were compared by one-way ANOVA with Sidak's multiple comparisons tests. TCRdb took over this immuneACCESS table, retaining in-frame rearrangements with V and J assigned. Such tables are incomplete; in checked studies, under half of the missing clones stem from an unresolved V gene, and the remainder is unexplained. The DNA gave D and trimming, while V, J and clone size come from that table. Here the sample has some 140,000 clones; roughly 90% occur a single time. The ten largest clones add up to 1.9% of the sample.

This receptor was obtained from an adult in good health. The V and J segments used are TRBV27 and TRBJ2-5; the D gene could be TRBD1 or TRBD2, each one agreeing over 5 bases. The sample was peripheral blood, taken on day 0 of AZD1222 vaccination. The CDR3 corresponds to CASSLSQGDQETQYF. The DNA sequence is given as TGTGCCAGCAGTTTATCTCAGGGAGACCAAGAGACCCAGTACTTC.